Detailed here is one T cell receptor beta chain. In the PCR, 60 Vbeta and 13 Jbeta primers were used. This table comes from immunoSEQ multiplex PCR, and its TCRdb copy is limited to in-frame clones, with some not included. The data hold some 170,000 clones, with roughly four fifths observed a single time. The data derive from a study of cytomegalovirus exposure and HLA in healthy donors. About the research overall: In an earlier analysis, some 110 million unique TCR beta sequences were found from some 180 million T cells.

With 10 bases removed from V and 6 bases from J, the gap between germline ends came to 15 bases. Germline assignment: CDR1 MDHEN and CDR2 SYDVKM. The CDR3 loop spans 13 amino acids. The sample consisted of PBMCs. This clonotype originated in a man over 45 in good health and CMV-seropositive. The genes are TRBV28 and TRBJ1-4; TRBD1 might be the D (5 bases). The CDR3 DNA follows: TGTGCCACTTTGGCAGGGATGGATGAAAAACTGTTTTTT. It is translated as CATLAGMDEKLFF.